This entry lists 6 T cell receptor beta chains sequenced from one sample in a study of T cell responses to AZD1222 COVID-19 vaccine. Repertoires were generated with immunoSEQ multiplex PCR, while TCRdb's copy carries only in-frame clones and drops some. This repertoire shows fewer than 150,000 clones, around 92% found once; its top ten account for around 8.2%. The sample consisted of peripheral blood, taken 28 days after the second AZD1222 dose. The origin of the receptors is an adult who received the AZD1222 COVID-19 vaccine.

V usage is TRBV4-2 and J usage is TRBJ2-1; D is unclear. This CDR3 contains 16 residues. V was cut by 0 bases and J by 3 bases, with 12 bases left in between. Germline V lookup: CDR1 LGHNA, CDR2 YNFKEQ. The CDR3 region has the DNA TGTGCCAGCAGCCAAGATATCGGCCCTGTCTACAATGAGCAGTTCTTC. This translates into CASSQDIGPVYNEQFF.

This chain's CDR3 is CAISESVSGQGQNIQYF. The CDR3 DNA sequence: TGTGCCATCAGTGAGTCGGTCTCAGGGCAGGGCCAAAACATTCAGTACTTC. The rearrangement links TRBV10-3 to TRBJ2-4; D perhaps matches TRBD1 (5 bases). This CDR3 is 17 amino acids long. Germline-derived CDR1 and CDR2 are ENHRY and SYGVKD. V was clipped by 0 bases and J by 5 bases, with 17 bases between them.

The V call is TRBV24-1, the J call TRBJ2-1; 14 bases agree with TRBD2. The CDR3 covers 16 residues. V shed 4 bases, J shed 6 bases, and the junction held 4 bases outside the gene matches. Per the germline V gene, CDR1 is KGHDR and CDR2 is SFDVKD. CDR3 protein: CATSETTSGRANEQFF. The CDR3 nucleotides read TGTGCCACCAGTGAAACGACTAGCGGGAGGGCCAATGAGCAGTTCTTC.

CDR3 protein: CASSDWGLSSGNTIYF. CDR3 bases: TGTGCCAGCAGTGATTGGGGTCTGAGCTCTGGAAACACCATATATTTT. This chain links TRBV6-1 with TRBJ1-3; D ambiguous. Trimming pared 3 bases from V and 0 bases from J, leaving 12 bases between. CDR1 MNHNS and CDR2 SASEGT come from the germline V gene. This CDR3 is 16 amino acids long.

J is TRBJ2-7 and V is TRBV2, with D hard to call. The V end was cut by 4 bases, the J end by 2 bases, with 3 bases between. There are 11 residues in the CDR3. Germline lookup yields CDR1 SNHLY and CDR2 FYNNEI. The CDR3 loop is CASSVAYEQYF. Written as DNA, the CDR3 is TGTGCCAGCAGTGTCGCCTACGAGCAGTACTTC.

The chain uses TRBV6-6 and TRBJ1-5; 9 nucleotides line up with TRBD1. Germline assignment: CDR1 MNHNY and CDR2 SVGAGI (reference sequence). V was pared by 5 bases and J by 1 base, with 9 bases of the junction left unmatched. This CDR3 has 17 amino acids. CDR3 amino acids: CASSPDRGEGSNQPQHF. CDR3 DNA sequence: TGTGCCAGCAGTCCCGACAGGGGGGAGGGGAGCAATCAGCCCCAGCATTTT.